Listed below are T cell receptor beta chains from one sample, sequenced in a study of human T cells and chemical hapten exposure. TCRdb reanalysed the RACE reads using MiXCR and keeps one entry per CDR3 protein. The table records about 120,000 distinct CDR3 sequences, roughly an eighth of them present only once. The input for sequencing was whole blood, taken in connection with sensitization to the hapten diphenylcyclopropenone (DPC). The receptors were gathered from a man younger than 35 with alopecia areata. Some clones in this sample may be carry-over from other donors' samples. The conserved cysteine and the conserved F or W are not part of the CDR3 here. Clone size, where shown, is once, few, many, or a class for clones that have expanded.

CDR3	size	V
ASIPRQGTNTGELF	few	TRBV6-4
ASSGLAGEETQY	-	TRBV7-7
ASSPTADRSGELF	-	TRBV7-2
ASSPSYSYNEQF	few	TRBV7-3
ASSYRATNEKLF	many	TRBV7-6
ASSSRGSPQITDTQY	-	TRBV9
ASSLLAGGSVGTDTQY	many	TRBV11-2
SAREGQGTETQY	few	TRBV20-1
ASSPLAGGQF	few	TRBV18
SAHRDRGNEQF	-	TRBV20-1
ATPHQGMKAF	-	TRBV2
ASSLSPGQPQH	few	TRBV18
ASSPSPTGRHTEAF	-	TRBV7-3
ASSLAAGKNTEAF	-	TRBV12-3/TRBV12-4
ASSQGFTGNSNTEAF	few	TRBV4-3
ASSLTGQGTSPLH	few	TRBV7-3
SVEGDSNQPQH	-	TRBV29-1
ASSPSDPGSGYT	few	TRBV7-9
ASSLIGQPQH	-	TRBV28
ASSLEVGVAEAF	-	TRBV7-2
ASRSLNGSPLH	few	TRBV11-2
ASREGPFTGELF	many	TRBV3-1
ASGRDREQPQH	few	TRBV7-2
ASSQGLTGSEQY	few	TRBV5-1
ASSAGTGKEQY	few	TRBV5-6
ASSLRGAKETQY	few	TRBV5-5
ASSLSVRARYGYT	-	TRBV5-1
ASSLDRPDGYT	-	TRBV5-1
ASSPTVPQGGTEAF	-	TRBV18
ASSSRGQGMNTEAF	-	TRBV11-3
ASSPKGEETQY	-	TRBV7-2
SADGLAKQETQY	few	TRBV29-1
ASSETGQGRYQVTDTQY	-	TRBV6-1
ASSSQQGITEKLF	-	TRBV28
ASSLDREFGYT	-	TRBV18
ASSDTGGGNQPQH	many	TRBV6-2/TRBV6-3
SAPDRSSSYNSPLH	-	TRBV20-1
ASSLAGFSYNSPLH	-	TRBV7-8
ASRGGNTGSYEQY	many	TRBV28
ASSEGGLNYGYT	-	TRBV10-2
ASRLGANYNSPLH	many	TRBV5-1
ASSSARVFVFGYT	many	TRBV7-9
ASSSDPVRVFEQY	-	TRBV28
ASSQDRGLRRTDTQY	few	TRBV4-3
SVRPQISNQPQH	-	TRBV20-1
ASGLRPAGSSYNSPLH	few	TRBV12-5
ARRGVGETQY	-	TRBV27
SARGQGIPYNEQF	-	TRBV20-1
ASSLGQISYEQY	many	TRBV7-2
ASSEVRDSPLH	few	TRBV6-1
ASSTGGAGYGYT	few	TRBV7-9
ASSPRTGEDEKLF	-	TRBV18
ASSFGSQETQY	many	TRBV5-1
SVDAGANEKLF	-	TRBV29-1
ASRRMNTEAF	many	TRBV5-1
ASSPRDNLYSNQPQH	-	TRBV12-3/TRBV12-4
ASSGGDSNQPQH	-	TRBV12-3/TRBV12-4
ASSFHLLPTRGIENTGELF	-	TRBV11-3
ASSHTGEETQY	-	TRBV4-1
ASSQDGPTGFNYGYT	once	TRBV3-1